This TCR beta chain was sequenced for a study of T cell changes during pregnancy in multiple sclerosis. Trimming cost V 4 bases and J 2 bases; bases outside gene matches: 2. Looked up from germline, CDR1 is SGHTA and CDR2 is FQGNSA. The CDR3 sequence is 14 residues long. Measured with immunoSEQ multiplex PCR; TCRdb has only the in-frame clones, and not every one. Among tens of thousands of clones listed, roughly 94% were seen once. This chain joins TRBV7-2 and TRBJ2-7; 10 nucleotides align to TRBD1. Sequences were derived from CD4+ T cells from peripheral blood mononuclear cells, sampled in the second trimester of pregnancy. This TCR came from a female donor with multiple sclerosis, enrolled in a pregnancy study. The CDR3 sequence: CASSSGQGTYEQYF. The CDR3, as DNA: TGTGCCAGCAGCTCGGGACAGGGGACCTACGAGCAGTACTTC.